These T cell receptor beta chains were read from a single sample in a study of blood T cell repertoires in COVID-19. Measured with immunoSEQ multiplex PCR; TCRdb has only the in-frame clones, and not every one. The table records approximately 390,000 clones, roughly 86% of them present only once. The specimen sequenced was peripheral blood. Receptor source: a woman in her sixties or seventies with COVID-19, enrolled during active disease. Both conserved end residues are part of each CDR3. The D gene is left open where the match is weak. Size tells how often a clone was seen (once, few, many) or the class of an expanded clone, and some rows leave it out.

size	V	J	D	length	DNA	CDR3
-	TRBV6-5	TRBJ1-4	TRBD1	13	TGTGCCAGCTGCAGGGGGACTAATGAAAAACTGTTTTTT	CASCRGTNEKLFF
once	TRBV6-5	TRBJ1-6	-	15	TGTGCCAGCAGTCCCGCGGCGGGTATAGGATCACCCCTCCACTTT	CASSPAAGIGSPLHF
-	TRBV18	TRBJ1-4	TRBD1	19	TGTGCCAGCTCACGTCGGGGGACAGGAGAATCCCTGTCTAATGAAAAACTGTTTTTT	CASSRRGTGESLSNEKLFF
-	TRBV6-5	TRBJ1-5	-	14	TGTGCCAGCAGTTATGGCGGGGTCGGGCAGCCCCAGCATTTT	CASSYGGVGQPQHF
-	TRBV27	TRBJ2-7	TRBD2	19	TGTGCCAGCAGTGACCGACCGGGACTAGCGGGGGTGTTGTCCTACGAGCAGTACTTC	CASSDRPGLAGVLSYEQYF
-	TRBV5-4	TRBJ2-4	-	16	TGTGCCAGCAGCTTGGAGGTTGGCAGGGGCAAAAACATTCAGTACTTC	CASSLEVGRGKNIQYF
-	TRBV6-5	TRBJ2-5	-	14	TGTGCCAGCAGTTACTCGGCGGGGCAAGAGACCCAGTACTTC	CASSYSAGQETQYF
-	TRBV7-9	TRBJ1-4	-	16	TGTGCCAGCAGCCGTTGGGGGGGAGCAACTAATGAAAAACTGTTTTTT	CASSRWGGATNEKLFF
-	TRBV3-1/TRBV3-2	TRBJ2-4	-	15	TGTGCCAGCAGCCCCTTCGTCGGGCAGGGGAACATTCAGTACTTC	CASSPFVGQGNIQYF
-	TRBV6-1	TRBJ1-6	-	16	TGTGCCAGCAGTGAAGCGTCAGACGGGATGGGGACACCCCTCCACTTT	CASSEASDGMGTPLHF
-	TRBV4-2	TRBJ2-1	TRBD2	15	TGTGCCAGCAGCCAGCTAGAGCGGGAAAACAATGAGCAGTTCTTC	CASSQLERENNEQFF
-	TRBV5-1	TRBJ2-3	TRBD2	15	TGCGCCAGCAGCCACGGACTAGATCCAGGAGATACGCAGTATTTT	CASSHGLDPGDTQYF
-	TRBV27	TRBJ1-5	-	13	TGTGCCAGCAGTCCGGGGAGAGGTCAGCCCCAGCATTTT	CASSPGRGQPQHF
-	TRBV5-6	TRBJ2-4	-	15	TGTGCCAGCAGCTTGGATCCGGGTTACAAAAACATTCAGTACTTC	CASSLDPGYKNIQYF
-	TRBV7-2	TRBJ2-7	TRBD2	15	TGTGCCAGCAGCGACCGACCTAGCGGTACCTACGAGCAGTACTTC	CASSDRPSGTYEQYF
-	TRBV5-1	TRBJ2-7	TRBD1	15	TGCGCCAGCAGCCACCCGGGACAGGGGGCCTACGAGCAGTACTTC	CASSHPGQGAYEQYF
-	TRBV23-1	TRBJ1-1	-	13	TGCGCCAGCAGGCCCACAGGGCGCACTGAAGCTTTCTTT	CASRPTGRTEAFF
-	TRBV9	TRBJ2-5	-	14	TGTGCCAGCAGCGTTTCACCCGGGAGAGAGACCCAGTACTTC	CASSVSPGRETQYF
once	TRBV19	TRBJ1-1	TRBD1	16	TGTGCCAGTAGTGGAAGGGACAGGGGGATTTTCAGTGAAGCTTTCTTT	CASSGRDRGIFSEAFF
-	TRBV7-9	TRBJ1-4	-	16	TGTGCCAGCAGCTTTTCCCCAGGTGCTATAAGGGAAAAACTGTTTTTT	CASSFSPGAIREKLFF
-	TRBV28	TRBJ1-2	-	14	TGTGCCAGCAGTATTACAGGGAGTATCTATGGCTACACCTTC	CASSITGSIYGYTF
few	TRBV5-4	TRBJ1-6	-	14	TGTGCCAGCAGCTTGGCAGGCGCGAATTCACCCCTCCACTTT	CASSLAGANSPLHF
-	TRBV2	TRBJ1-2	TRBD1	12	TGTGCCAGCAGACAGGGGAGCGGAGGCTACACCTTC	CASRQGSGGYTF
once	TRBV7-8	TRBJ1-1	-	13	TGTGCCAGCAGCATATACTTAGGCGGTGAAGCTTTCTTT	CASSIYLGGEAFF
-	TRBV11-2	TRBJ1-4	-	13	TGTGCCAGCAGCTTACGGGGGAATGAAAAACTGTTTTTT	CASSLRGNEKLFF
-	TRBV4-1	TRBJ2-3	TRBD2	15	TGCGCCAGCAGCCAAGAAGGGCGGGGGGAGAGGTCGCAGTATTTT	CASSQEGRGERSQYF
few	TRBV5-1	TRBJ1-1	TRBD1	15	TGCGCCAGCAGCTCCGGACAGGGAGGGTACACTGAAGCTTTCTTT	CASSSGQGGYTEAFF
-	TRBV7-3	TRBJ2-3	-	14	TGTGCCAGCAGCCTAAGGGCTAGCACAGATACGCAGTATTTT	CASSLRASTDTQYF
-	TRBV6-5	TRBJ2-5	TRBD2	15	TGTGCCAGCAGTTACTCAGCTAGCGGGGGGGAGACCCAGTACTTC	CASSYSASGGETQYF
-	TRBV28	TRBJ2-5	TRBD2	15	TGTGCCAGCCTCTTTAGCGGGGGCTACCAAGAGACCCAGTACTTC	CASLFSGGYQETQYF
few	TRBV11-2	TRBJ2-1	-	12	TGTGCCAGCAGCTTCCTCCGGGACACGCAGTTCTTC	CASSFLRDTQFF
-	TRBV27	TRBJ1-2	-	13	TGTGCCAGCAGTTTCCGGGCTAACTATGGCTACACCTTC	CASSFRANYGYTF